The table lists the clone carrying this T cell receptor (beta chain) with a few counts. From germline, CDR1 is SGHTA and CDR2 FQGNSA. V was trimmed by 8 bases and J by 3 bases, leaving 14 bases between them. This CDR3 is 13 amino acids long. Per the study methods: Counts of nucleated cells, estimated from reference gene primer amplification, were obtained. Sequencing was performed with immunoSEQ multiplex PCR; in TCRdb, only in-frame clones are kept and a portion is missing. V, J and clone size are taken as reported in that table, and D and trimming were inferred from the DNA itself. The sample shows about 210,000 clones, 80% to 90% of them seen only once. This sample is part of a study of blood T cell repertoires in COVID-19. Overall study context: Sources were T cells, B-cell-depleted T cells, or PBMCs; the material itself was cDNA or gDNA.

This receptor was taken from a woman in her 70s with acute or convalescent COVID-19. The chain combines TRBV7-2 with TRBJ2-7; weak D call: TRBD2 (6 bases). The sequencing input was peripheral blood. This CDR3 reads CASSVAGSYEQYF. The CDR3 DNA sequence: TGTGCCAGCTCTGTGGCGGGGAGCTACGAGCAGTACTTC.